The 9 T cell receptor beta chains below were found in one sample sequenced in a study of esophageal squamous cell carcinoma under preoperative chemotherapy. Time point here: after preoperative PTX-NDP chemotherapy. Using its own MiXCR run on the PCR reads, TCRdb lists one record per CDR3 protein. This table holds 30,000 to 35,000 distinct CDR3 sequences, around half found once. Sampling was done from a patient given preoperative chemotherapy. The receptors shown here come from a human donor with esophageal squamous cell carcinoma. The donor label of this sample is uncertain.

The V and J genes are TRBV7-8 and TRBJ2-5, with a weak D call TRBD1 (5 bases). The CDR3 is made up of 14 amino acids. In germline, CDR1 is SGHVS, CDR2 FQNEAQ. Trimming removed 4 bases at V and 8 bases at J, with 17 bases between. The CDR3 reads CASSWGRGLDTQYF. Written as DNA, the CDR3 is TGTGCCAGCAGCTGGGGCCGTGGGCTAGACACCCAGTACTTC.

In its sample, this clonotype was seen once. This chain uses TRBV7-8 with TRBJ2-3, with a weak D call TRBD2 (6 bases). Matching the DNA end better, TRBJ2-7 makes the J call doubtful. The CDR3 covers 16 residues. CDR1 and CDR2 from the germline V gene are SGHVS and FQNEAQ. The CDR3 region is CASSNLGRGAGDTQYF. The CDR3 nucleotides are TGTGCCAGCAGCAACCTGGGGCGGGGAGCCGGTGATACGCAGTACTTC.

The chain has TRBV7-2 and TRBJ2-1, with TRBD2 matching over 11 bases. Per the germline V gene, CDR1 is SGHTA and CDR2 is FQGNSA. The CDR3 contains 15 residues. Trimming took 6 bases from V and 3 from J; bases not matched to a gene: 4. The CDR3 region has the DNA TGTGCCAGCAGTCAGACTAGCGGGAACTACAATGAGCAGTTCTTC. Protein sequence: CASSQTSGNYNEQFF.

The table lists this clonotype with a count of one. The junction departs from the called germline gene at one end, perhaps through a read error. The chain recombines TRBV7-2 with TRBJ2-4; 7 bases agree with TRBD2. The CDR3 spans 16 residues. Per the germline V gene, CDR1 is SGHTA and CDR2 is FQGNSA. The CDR3 DNA reads as TGTCCCAGCAGCGTATGGGGGAGGGGAGCCACAGACATTCAGTACTTC. This codes for CPSSVWGRGATDIQYF.

This clonotype was seen ten or more times. V gene TRBV7-2 combines with J gene TRBJ2-5; 11 positions match TRBD2. The CDR3 consists of 15 residues. V shed 8 bases, J shed 5 bases, and the junction held 10 bases outside the gene matches. CDR1 is SGHTA and CDR2 is FQGNSA in the germline V gene. Written as DNA, the CDR3 is TGTGCCAGCTCCTTTAGCGGGGGGGCCCGGGAGACCCAGTACTTC. Protein: CASSFSGGARETQYF.

This clonotype was counted once. The chain has TRBV7-6 and TRBJ2-1; D is unresolved. TRBJ2-7 explains the end of the DNA better; the J call may be wrong. There are 13 residues in the CDR3. Germline lookup yields CDR1 SGHVS and CDR2 FNYEAQ. DNA of the CDR3: TGTGCCAGCAGCTTAGGTCAGGCCGTTGAGCAGTACTTC. This translates into CASSLGQAVEQYF.

Points on this clonotype: The junction does not match germline at one end; this may be a read error. The V and J genes are TRBV7-8 and TRBJ2-1, with TRBD2 matching 8 bases. The CDR3 is 15 residues long. CDR1 is SGHVS, CDR2 FQNEAQ, per germline. The CDR3 DNA reads as TGTGCCAGCGGCTTAGTCGGGGGGGCCACAAACACGCAGTACTTT. Protein sequence: CASGLVGGATNTQYF.

For this clonotype: This likely comes from a read error, as the CDR3 has no conserved phenylalanine or tryptophan at its end. The limits of the CDR3 on the DNA are not certain, so only TCRdb's listed CDR3 is given. The CDR3 here is CASSLLGLAG. This chain joins TRBV7-2 and TRBJ2-1; TRBD2 is taken as the D call from the table, unchecked against the DNA. In germline, CDR1 is SGHTA, CDR2 FQGNSA. A total of 10 residues make up the CDR3, ends included.

The sample holds many counts of this clonotype. The chain joins TRBV7-7 to TRBJ2-1, with a possible D match to TRBD2 (5 bases). The J call may not be correct, given that the DNA end is closer to TRBJ2-5. CDR1 SSHAT and CDR2 FNYEAQ come from the germline V gene (reference sequence). This CDR3 region has 13 residues. In nucleotides, the CDR3 is TGTGCCAGCAGCTTAGAGGAGGACGAGACCCAGTACTTC. Amino acid sequence: CASSLEEDETQYF.